The rows below give T cell receptor beta chains drawn from one sample of a study of blood T cell repertoires in COVID-19. Sequenced by immunoSEQ multiplex PCR; TCRdb stores in-frame clones only, minus some. The repertoire holds 90,000 to 150,000 clones, with about four fifths as singletons. Sequencing was done on a sample of peripheral blood. These receptors were collected from a human donor in a cohort sampled during active COVID-19. Both conserved end residues are part of each CDR3. Size tells how often a clone was seen (once, few, many) or the class of an expanded clone, and some rows leave it out.

J gene,clone size,V gene,CDR3 protein
TRBJ2-7,-,TRBV7-3,CASSLAAGNSYEQYF
TRBJ1-2,-,TRBV19,CASSMIGGAGYGYTF
TRBJ2-2,-,TRBV28,CASSRTIQGHGELFF
TRBJ2-3,-,TRBV30,CALSGGSDTQYF
TRBJ2-1,-,TRBV20-1,CSARADNEQFF
TRBJ2-2,once,TRBV6-2/TRBV6-3,CASSSGRASGRGHTGELFF
TRBJ2-6,-,TRBV4-1,CASSQIRSSGANVLTF
TRBJ2-4,-,TRBV19,CASSPQSRENIQYF
TRBJ2-7,-,TRBV27,CASSLGGLGLAGGGKSYEQYF
TRBJ1-2,-,TRBV5-6,CASSYRDRGQGGYTF
TRBJ2-7,-,TRBV6-2/TRBV6-3,CASSYRRTVSYEQYF
TRBJ1-3,-,TRBV9,CASSVEGASNTIYF
TRBJ1-1,once,TRBV9,CASSPTGPNTEAFF
TRBJ2-1,-,TRBV7-9,CASSFVLPFF
TRBJ2-7,-,TRBV30,CAWNPGTGTYEQYF
TRBJ2-7,-,TRBV6-5,CASSKGHSAYEQYF
TRBJ1-2,-,TRBV6-5,CASSSIETGAGGYTF
TRBJ2-2,once,TRBV11-3,CASSLRGALSTGELFF
TRBJ1-2,few,TRBV28,CASSLLGVGGYTF
TRBJ2-1,-,TRBV6-2/TRBV6-3,CASSTTPSYNEQFF
TRBJ2-2,-,TRBV29-1,CSVVQGHGELFF
TRBJ2-7,-,TRBV9,CASSASGTSYEQYF
TRBJ2-1,-,TRBV5-1,CASSYAASGGVFGEQFF
TRBJ1-2,-,TRBV4-3,CASSRDRFTYGYTF
TRBJ2-7,-,TRBV3-1/TRBV3-2,CASSPSQAGAYEQYF
TRBJ2-6,few,TRBV7-8,CASSLVGSGSSGANVLTF
TRBJ2-3,-,TRBV20-1,CSASFGASGSTDTQYF
TRBJ2-3,-,TRBV21-1,CASSKVGGATDTQYF